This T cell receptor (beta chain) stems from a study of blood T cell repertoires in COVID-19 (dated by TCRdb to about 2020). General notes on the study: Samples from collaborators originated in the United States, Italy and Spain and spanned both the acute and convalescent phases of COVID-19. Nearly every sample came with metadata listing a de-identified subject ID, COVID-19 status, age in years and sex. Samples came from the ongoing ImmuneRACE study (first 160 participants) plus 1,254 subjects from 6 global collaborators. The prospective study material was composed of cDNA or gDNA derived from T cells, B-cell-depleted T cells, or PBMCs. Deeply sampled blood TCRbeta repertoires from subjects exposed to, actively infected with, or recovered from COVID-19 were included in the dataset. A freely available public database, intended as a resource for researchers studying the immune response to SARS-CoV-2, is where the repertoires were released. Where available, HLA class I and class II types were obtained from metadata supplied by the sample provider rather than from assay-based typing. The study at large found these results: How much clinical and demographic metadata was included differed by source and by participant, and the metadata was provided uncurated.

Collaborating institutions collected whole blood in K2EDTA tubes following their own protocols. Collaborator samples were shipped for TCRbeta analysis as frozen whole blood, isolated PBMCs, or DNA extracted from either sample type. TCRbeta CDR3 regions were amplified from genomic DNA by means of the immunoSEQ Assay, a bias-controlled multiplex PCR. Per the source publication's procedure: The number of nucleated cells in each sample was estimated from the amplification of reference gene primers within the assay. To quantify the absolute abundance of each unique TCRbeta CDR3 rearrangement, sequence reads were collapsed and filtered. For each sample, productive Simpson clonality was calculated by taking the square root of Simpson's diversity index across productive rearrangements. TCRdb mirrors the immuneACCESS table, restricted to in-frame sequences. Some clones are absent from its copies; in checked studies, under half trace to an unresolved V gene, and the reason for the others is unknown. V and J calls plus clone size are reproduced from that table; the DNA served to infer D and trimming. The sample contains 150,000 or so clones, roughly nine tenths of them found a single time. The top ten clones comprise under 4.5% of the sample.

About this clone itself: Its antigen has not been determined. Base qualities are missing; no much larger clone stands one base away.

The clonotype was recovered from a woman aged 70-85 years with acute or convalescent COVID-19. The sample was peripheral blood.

Read as DNA, the sequence is TGTGCCAGCAAGGGGATGGATCAGCCCCAGCATTTT. It codes for CASKGMDQPQHF. The chain couples TRBV6-1 to TRBJ1-5; perhaps TRBD1 is the D gene, with 5 bases matching. V is cut by 7 bases and J by 5 bases, and the space between the germline ends is 9 bases. The CDR3 measures 12 amino acids from cysteine to phenylalanine. Just CDR3 DNA is preserved here, 36 bases in frame from base 1. CDR1 and CDR2, looked up from the germline V gene, are MNHNS and SASEGT.